This T cell receptor beta chain was retrieved from a study of ipilimumab plus nivolumab after autologous stem cell transplantation. Clones were sequenced by immunoSEQ multiplex PCR, and TCRdb holds only the in-frame ones, with some missing. This table has more than 15,000 clones, 79% appearing once. Trimming took off 3 bases at V and 6 bases at J, with 13 bases between the two ends. The V gene's germline CDR1 is GTSNPN and CDR2 SVGIG (reference sequence). The CDR3 consists of 13 residues. Sample: PBMCs, taken in a trial of ipilimumab plus nivolumab as post-transplant consolidation. This chain uses TRBV30 with TRBJ2-3, with D perhaps matching TRBD2 (6 bases). The sequence was obtained from a male donor with diffuse large B-cell lymphoma. CDR3 sequence reads: CAWSRPGVDTQYF. The CDR3 bases are TGTGCCTGGAGCCGACCGGGGGTTGATACGCAGTATTTT.